This record covers a single T cell receptor (beta chain). This sample was included in a study of blood T cell repertoires in COVID-19. V lost 10 bases to trimming and J lost 1 base; unmatched junction nucleotides: 7. Germline loops: CDR1 LNHDA, CDR2 SQIVND (reference sequence). The CDR3 has 14 residues. Assay: immunoSEQ multiplex PCR; the TCRdb copy retains only in-frame clones and omits some. Of around 230,000 clones listed, approximately 90% are singletons. The chain links TRBV19 to TRBJ1-5; 7 nucleotides agree with TRBD1. Sequencing input: PBMCs or T cells enriched from blood (not recorded which). This receptor was taken from a woman aged 40 to 50 with acute COVID-19. CDR3 coding DNA: TGTGCCATCGGGGACAGCACCAGCAATCAGCCCCAGCATTTT. It specifies CAIGDSTSNQPQHF.